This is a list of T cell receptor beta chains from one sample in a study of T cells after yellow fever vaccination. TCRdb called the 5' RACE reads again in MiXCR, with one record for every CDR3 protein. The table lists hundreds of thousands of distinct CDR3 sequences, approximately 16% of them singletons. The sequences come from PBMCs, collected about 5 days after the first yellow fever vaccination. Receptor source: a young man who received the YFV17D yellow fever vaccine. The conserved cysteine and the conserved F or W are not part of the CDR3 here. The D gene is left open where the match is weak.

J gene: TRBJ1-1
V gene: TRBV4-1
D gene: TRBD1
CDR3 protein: ASSQGRQGARYTEAF

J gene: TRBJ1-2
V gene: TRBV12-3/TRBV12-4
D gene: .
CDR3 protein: ASSWLGNPYGYT

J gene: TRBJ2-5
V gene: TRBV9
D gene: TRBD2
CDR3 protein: ASSAATGGETQY

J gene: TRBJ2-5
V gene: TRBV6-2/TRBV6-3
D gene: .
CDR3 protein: ASARRAQETQY

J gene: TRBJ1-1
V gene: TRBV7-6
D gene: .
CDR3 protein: ASSLFETRNTEAF

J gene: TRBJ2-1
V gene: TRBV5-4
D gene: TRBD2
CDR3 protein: ASSLDVRGGTHNEQF

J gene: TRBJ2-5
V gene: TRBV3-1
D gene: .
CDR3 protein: ASSQIGTPERETQY

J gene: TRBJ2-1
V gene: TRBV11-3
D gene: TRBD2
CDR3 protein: ASSFGTSGGASNEQF

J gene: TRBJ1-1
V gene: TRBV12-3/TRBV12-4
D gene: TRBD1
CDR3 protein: ASSLPGGTEAF

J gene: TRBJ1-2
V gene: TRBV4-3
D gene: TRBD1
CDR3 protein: ASSQDLGQVLYGYT

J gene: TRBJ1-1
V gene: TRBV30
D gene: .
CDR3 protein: AWSVPKTGGAF

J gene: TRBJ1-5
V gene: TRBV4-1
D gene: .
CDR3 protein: ASSRRWVSNQPQH

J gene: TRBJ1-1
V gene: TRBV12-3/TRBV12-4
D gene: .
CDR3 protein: ASSPDRFEAF

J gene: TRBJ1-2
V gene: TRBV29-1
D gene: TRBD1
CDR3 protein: SVAPRQGGNYGYT

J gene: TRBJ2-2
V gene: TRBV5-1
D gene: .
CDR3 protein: ASSLEGPQDNTGELF

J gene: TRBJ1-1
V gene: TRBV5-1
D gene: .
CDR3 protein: ASKGTLEAF

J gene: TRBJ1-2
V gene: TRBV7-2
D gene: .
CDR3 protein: ASSLTSTVDIRGYT

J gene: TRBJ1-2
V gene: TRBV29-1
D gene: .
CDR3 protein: SVHDNNYGYT

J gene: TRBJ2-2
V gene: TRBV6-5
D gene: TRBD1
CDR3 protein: ASNWGRGPNTGELF

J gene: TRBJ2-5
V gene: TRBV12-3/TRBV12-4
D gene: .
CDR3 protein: ASSSQFETQY

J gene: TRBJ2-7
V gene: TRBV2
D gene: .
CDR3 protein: ASRLGEFYEQY

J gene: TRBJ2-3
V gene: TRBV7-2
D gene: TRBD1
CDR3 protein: ASSPPPQGAADTQY

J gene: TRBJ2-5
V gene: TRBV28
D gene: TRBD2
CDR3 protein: ASNLAGGTETQY

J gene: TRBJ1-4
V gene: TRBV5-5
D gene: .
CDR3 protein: ASSLGGDPTNEKLF

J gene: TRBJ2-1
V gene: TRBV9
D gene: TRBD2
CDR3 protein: ASSSHVGVAGGHIFNEQF

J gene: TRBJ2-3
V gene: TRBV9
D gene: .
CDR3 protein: ASSVRHEQDTQY

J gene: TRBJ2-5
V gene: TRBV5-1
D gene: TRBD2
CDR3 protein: ASSLAVAGRETQY

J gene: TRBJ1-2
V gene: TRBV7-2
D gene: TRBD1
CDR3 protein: ASSAQGTGGGYGYT

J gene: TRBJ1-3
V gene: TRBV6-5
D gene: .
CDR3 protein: ASSYSLGTSTRGNTIY

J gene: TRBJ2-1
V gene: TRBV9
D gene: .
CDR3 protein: ASSVVPSRNEQF

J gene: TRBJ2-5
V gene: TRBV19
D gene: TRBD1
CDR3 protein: ASSMDRVETQY

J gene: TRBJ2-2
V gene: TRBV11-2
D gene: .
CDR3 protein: ASRTTGELF

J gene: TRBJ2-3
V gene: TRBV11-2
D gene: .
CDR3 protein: ASSLEGWPGRSTDTQY

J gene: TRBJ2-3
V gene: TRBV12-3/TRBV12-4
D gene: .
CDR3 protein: ASSPRVRDTQY

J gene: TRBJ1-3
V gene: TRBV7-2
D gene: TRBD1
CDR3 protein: ASSTQGGNTIY

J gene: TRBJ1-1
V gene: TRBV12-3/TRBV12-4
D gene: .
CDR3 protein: ASSQERGTEAF

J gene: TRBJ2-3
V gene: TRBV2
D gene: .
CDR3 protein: ASSEAVGGTQY

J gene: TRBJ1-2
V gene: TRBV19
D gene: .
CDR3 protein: ASSIPAGWSGYT

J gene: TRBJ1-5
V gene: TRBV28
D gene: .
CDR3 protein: ASSAPGHHNQPQH

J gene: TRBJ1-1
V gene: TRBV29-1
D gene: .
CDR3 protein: SVVKANTEAF

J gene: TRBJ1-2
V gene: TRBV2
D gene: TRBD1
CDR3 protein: ASTRDRGNGYT

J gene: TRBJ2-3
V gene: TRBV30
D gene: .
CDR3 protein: AWDPSRATDTQY

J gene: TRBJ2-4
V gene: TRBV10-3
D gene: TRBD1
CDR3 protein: AISEGPTGALAKNIQY

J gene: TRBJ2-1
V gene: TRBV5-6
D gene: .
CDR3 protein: ASSFGLHNEQF

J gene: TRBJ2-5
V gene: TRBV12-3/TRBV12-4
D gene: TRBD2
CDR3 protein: ASGPKTSGVGTQY

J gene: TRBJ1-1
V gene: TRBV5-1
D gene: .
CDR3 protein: ASSLGGHMNTEAF

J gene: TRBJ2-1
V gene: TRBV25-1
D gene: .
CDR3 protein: ASHNHGSPNNEQF

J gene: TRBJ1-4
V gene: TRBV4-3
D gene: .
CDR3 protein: ASSHSATNEKLF

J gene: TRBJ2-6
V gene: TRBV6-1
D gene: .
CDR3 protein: ASSVTGSSGANVLT

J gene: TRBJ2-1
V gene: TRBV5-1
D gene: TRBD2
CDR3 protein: ASSLLGGGSSYNEQF

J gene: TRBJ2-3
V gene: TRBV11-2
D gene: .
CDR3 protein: AVGIGQPTDTQY

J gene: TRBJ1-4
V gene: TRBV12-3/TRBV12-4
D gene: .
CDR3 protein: ASSLGGRPATNEKLF

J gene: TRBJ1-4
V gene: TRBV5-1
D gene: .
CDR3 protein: ASSPDSLGEKLF

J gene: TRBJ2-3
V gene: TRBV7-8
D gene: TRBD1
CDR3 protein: ASSLVRGTGGIPDTQY

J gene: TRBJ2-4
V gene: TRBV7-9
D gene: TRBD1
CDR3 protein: ASSPRTGAGYSIQY

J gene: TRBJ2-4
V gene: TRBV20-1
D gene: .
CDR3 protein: SASAPHDLRIIQY

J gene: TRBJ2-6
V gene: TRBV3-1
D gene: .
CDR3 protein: ATRDSGANVLT